This TCR beta chain was profiled in a study of blood T cell repertoires in COVID-19 (dated by TCRdb to 2020 to 2022). About the investigation overall: Samples covering the acute and convalescent phases of COVID-19 were provided by collaborators in the United States, Italy and Spain. The material from the prospective study consisted of cDNA or gDNA derived from T cells, B-cell-depleted T cells, or PBMCs. The dataset comprised deeply sampled blood TCRbeta repertoires from subjects exposed to, actively infected with, or recovered from COVID-19. A freely available public database, intended as a resource for researchers studying the immune response to SARS-CoV-2, is where the repertoires were released. The samples were drawn from two sources: the first 160 participants of the ongoing ImmuneRACE study, and 1,000 to 1,500 subjects contributed by 6 global collaborators. Nearly every sample came with metadata listing a de-identified subject ID, COVID-19 status, age in years and sex. Where available, HLA class I and class II types were obtained from metadata supplied by the sample provider rather than from assay-based typing.

Findings and caveats that apply to the study as a whole: Clinical and demographic metadata were provided uncurated, with the amount varying by source and participant.

The collaborating institutions used their own protocols to collect whole blood in K2EDTA tubes. For TCRbeta analysis, collaborators shipped samples in one of three forms: frozen whole blood, isolated PBMCs, or DNA extracted from either of those sample types. This clone was detected once. Its antigen is still unknown. No base qualities exist here, and no much larger clone lies one base off it. TCRbeta CDR3 regions were amplified from genomic DNA by means of the immunoSEQ Assay, a bias-controlled multiplex PCR. As for the authors' bioinformatics: Within the assay, amplification of reference gene primers was used to estimate how many nucleated cells each sample contained. Sequence reads were collapsed and filtered to measure the absolute abundance of every unique TCRbeta CDR3 rearrangement. Productive Simpson clonality was computed per sample as the square root of Simpson's diversity index over productive rearrangements. What TCRdb holds here is the immuneACCESS table cut down to in-frame rearrangements. Part of the clones is not present; checked against another copy, under half of the missing clones reflect an unresolved V gene, and the others are unexplained. V, J and clone size reflect that table, while D and trimming were determined from the DNA. The sample profile shows under 140,000 clones; approximately 80% of them were found once. The biggest ten clones account for about 17% of the sample.

The receptor's source is a woman aged 55-69 years with acute or convalescent COVID-19. Specimen: peripheral blood.

The sequenced DNA is TGTGCCAGCTCAAGCAGACAGGGTGACTATGGCTACACCTTC. The resulting protein is CASSSRQGDYGYTF. Rearrangement joined TRBV18 to TRBJ1-2; 7 middle bases align to TRBD1. According to the germline V gene, CDR1 reads KGHSH and CDR2 reads LQKENI. Including cysteine and phenylalanine, the CDR3 has 14 amino acids. CDR3 DNA is the only sequence kept; it has 42 bases, read in frame from the first base. V lost 5 bases and J lost 3 bases, and the count of bases not matched to a germline gene is 6.